The 21 T cell receptor beta chains listed next were all sequenced from one sample in a study of memory CD4+ T cells and cytomegalovirus serostatus. Sequencing used immunoSEQ multiplex PCR; TCRdb keeps in-frame clones, though not all of them. The table has 50,000 to 75,000 clones, roughly four fifths seen once; the top ten hold about 0.8%. Single viable CD3+CD4+CD8-CD45RO+ cells were sorted as the memory CD4+ T cells. Sequenced material: memory CD4+ T cells from blood. The receptors come from an adult in good health and CMV-seronegative.

The chain combines TRBV28 with TRBJ1-4, with 7 nucleotides matching TRBD1. This CDR3 has 13 amino acids. Germline trimming cut 8 bases from V and 3 bases from J; bases unmatched to any gene: 3. Germline CDR1 MDHEN, CDR2 SYDVKM. CDR3 region: CASSDRANEKLFF. In nucleotides, the CDR3 is TGTGCCAGCTCCGACAGGGCTAATGAAAAACTGTTTTTT.

In its sample, this clone was seen once. The chain uses TRBV30 and TRBJ2-5; D is unresolved. The V and J ends lost 8 bases and 5 bases respectively, with 21 bases between them. From germline, CDR1 is GTSNPN and CDR2 SVGIG (reference sequence). The CDR3 is made up of 14 amino acids. Written as DNA, the CDR3 is TGTGCCGGAACACATGGGCCGGGTGGGGAGACCCAGTACTTC. Translating it yields CAGTHGPGGETQYF.

This sequence joins TRBV18 and TRBJ2-1, with unresolved D. Trimming stripped 6 bases from V and 1 base from J, with 16 bases between. Germline V gives CDR1 KGHSH, CDR2 LQKENI. This CDR3 has 16 residues. The CDR3 reads CASSRAATKSYNEQFF. CDR3 bases: TGTGCCAGCTCCCGGGCCGCAACTAAGTCCTACAATGAGCAGTTCTTC.

This sequence joins TRBV7-8 and TRBJ1-2; D call uncertain. The CDR3 length is 14 residues. The germline gives CDR1 SGHVS, CDR2 FQNEAQ. Between the trimmed V and J ends, which lost 1 base and 2 bases, there was a span of 8 bases. The chain's CDR3 is CASSLESANYGYTF. The CDR3 DNA sequence: TGTGCCAGCAGCTTAGAATCGGCGAACTATGGCTACACCTTC.

In this sample, this clone turned up a few times. This chain uses TRBV30 with TRBJ1-1; no firm D call. The germline gives CDR1 GTSNPN, CDR2 SVGIG (reference sequence). The CDR3 covers 12 residues. V was trimmed by 8 bases and J by 0 bases, leaving 10 bases between them. DNA for the CDR3: TGTGCCGTGGGCAGACTGAACACTGAAGCTTTCTTT. Protein sequence: CAVGRLNTEAFF.

The chain joins TRBV14 to TRBJ2-4, with 16 positions matching TRBD2. The J segment lost 3 bases and the V segment lost 0 bases, leaving 8 bases of the junction unmatched. Germline lookup yields CDR1 SGHDN and CDR2 FVKESK. This CDR3 region has 20 residues. The CDR3 sequence: CASSQDKGLAGGRGKNIQYF. In DNA, the CDR3 is TGTGCCAGCAGCCAAGATAAGGGACTAGCGGGGGGGAGAGGCAAAAACATTCAGTACTTC.

The chain couples TRBV23-1 to TRBJ2-1, with TRBD2 matching over 10 bases. TRBV23-1 counts as an open reading frame of uncertain function. With V trimmed by 0 bases and J by 4 bases, 12 bases remained unmatched. The CDR3 covers 19 residues. CDR3 nucleotide sequence: TGCGCCAGCAGTCAATCCCCATGGGCTAGCGGGAGTATATACAATGAGCAGTTCTTC. Translation gives CASSQSPWASGSIYNEQFF.

This chain uses TRBV18 with TRBJ2-7, with 11 bases aligning to TRBD2. Unmatched junction bases numbered 13, after V lost 3 bases and J lost 3 bases. The length of the CDR3 is 18 residues. From germline, CDR1 is KGHSH and CDR2 LQKENI. CDR3: CASSPLRLAGTAYYEQYF. In DNA form, the CDR3 reads TGTGCCAGCTCACCCCTTCGACTAGCGGGAACCGCCTACTACGAGCAGTACTTC.

The chain carries TRBV18 and TRBJ2-2; 7 bases agree with TRBD1. V lost 3 bases and J lost 0; bases outside the gene matches: 4. The CDR3 sequence is 16 residues long. Germline values: CDR1 KGHSH, CDR2 LQKENI. CDR3 region: CASSPQGQSNTGELFF. CDR3 in DNA: TGTGCCAGCTCACCCCAGGGACAGTCGAACACCGGGGAGCTGTTTTTT.

The chain joins TRBV5-5 to TRBJ2-2, with 11 nucleotides matching TRBD2. This CDR3 region has 16 residues. CDR1 is SGHKS, CDR2 YYEKEE, per germline (reference sequence). Trimming took 4 bases from V and 6 from J; bases not matched to a gene: 8. The CDR3 loop is CASSIIAGGLAGELFF. The CDR3 DNA sequence: TGTGCCAGCAGCATTATAGCGGGAGGGCTCGCCGGGGAGCTGTTTTTT.

This chain joins TRBV7-9 and TRBJ1-6; 7 nucleotides line up with TRBD1. The V gene end was trimmed by 6 bases and the J gene end by 4 bases; junction bases not matched to a gene: 6. Germline V gene lookup returns CDR1 SEHNR and CDR2 FQNEAQ (reference sequence). The CDR3 covers 15 residues. This CDR3 reads CASRAGGNYNSPLHF. CDR3 nucleotides: TGTGCCAGCAGAGCAGGGGGAAATTATAATTCACCCCTCCACTTT.

DNA for the CDR3: TGTGCCAGCACCAACCCCGGACTGTTGGGCGAGCAGTACTTC. It specifies CASTNPGLLGEQYF. J is TRBJ2-7 and V is TRBV2; D might be TRBD2 (5 bases). CDR3 length: 14 residues. V gave up 7 bases and J gave up 6 bases, with 19 bases separating them. CDR1 is SNHLY and CDR2 is FYNNEI in the germline V gene.

This clone has a single count. This sequence joins TRBV19 and TRBJ2-5; TRBD2 might be the D (5 bases). V was pared by 3 bases and J by 5 bases, with 22 bases between. The CDR3 length is 17 residues. CDR1 LNHDA and CDR2 SQIVND come from the germline V gene (reference sequence). The CDR3 DNA reads as TGTGCCAGTAGTATGGACCGGCCAGGAGGCTCTGGTGAGACCCAGTACTTC. This translates into CASSMDRPGGSGETQYF.

V gene TRBV7-8 combines with J gene TRBJ1-4; 8 bases align to TRBD1. With 5 bases clipped from V and 7 bases from J, the junction kept 3 bases outside the gene matches. The CDR3 totals 13 residues. Germline CDR1 reads SGHVS; CDR2 reads FQNEAQ. For the CDR3, the DNA is TGTGCCAGCAGCCCGGACAGGGCTGAAAAACTGTTTTTT. Amino acids: CASSPDRAEKLFF.

This clone is labeled medium-sized. The V and J genes are TRBV27 and TRBJ1-1; D unclear. This CDR3 has 15 amino acids. Germline V CDR1 and CDR2: MNHEY, SMNVEV (reference sequence). The V end was cut by 4 bases, the J end by 6 bases, with 18 bases between. The CDR3, as DNA: TGTGCCAGCAGTTCCCGGGATCGGCCAAGGTCTGAAGCTTTCTTT. This translates into CASSSRDRPRSEAFF.

A word on this clone: This same CDR3 is encoded by further DNA sequences in the sample. This sequence joins TRBV5-4 and TRBJ2-7; no firm D call. From germline, CDR1 is SGHNT and CDR2 YYREEE (reference sequence). The CDR3 length is 13 residues. Trimming left V 0 bases short and J 0 bases short, with 4 bases between. The CDR3 region is CASSLGSSYEQYF. CDR3 nucleotide sequence: TGTGCCAGCAGCTTGGGCAGCTCCTACGAGCAGTACTTC.

This sequence joins TRBV2 and TRBJ2-1, with 8 bases matching TRBD1. Unmatched junction bases numbered 8, after V lost 8 bases and J lost 2 bases. Germline V gives CDR1 SNHLY, CDR2 FYNNEI. The CDR3 consists of 15 residues. The chain's CDR3 is CASRTGQGPYNEQFF. CDR3 sequence (DNA): TGTGCCAGCCGAACTGGACAGGGTCCCTACAATGAGCAGTTCTTC.

The table lists this clone with a few counts. The chain recombines TRBV29-1 with TRBJ2-7; weak D call: TRBD1 (6 bases). With 0 bases removed from V and 2 bases from J, the gap between germline ends came to 11 bases. Germline CDR1 reads SQVTM; CDR2 reads ANQGSEA. CDR3 length: 14 residues. The CDR3 nucleotides read TGCAGCGTTGAAGATCAGGGGAGAACCTACGAGCAGTACTTC. This sequence encodes CSVEDQGRTYEQYF.

The chain employs TRBV6-5 and TRBJ1-6; D is undetermined. Germline CDR1 and CDR2: MNHEY and SVGAGI. CDR3 length: 14 residues. The V and J ends lost 5 bases and 8 bases respectively, with 13 bases between them. CDR3 in amino acids: CASSTVSGYSPLHF. The CDR3 DNA is TGTGCCAGCAGTACTGTATCGGGATATTCACCCCTCCACTTT.

This clone was seen only a few times. This chain links TRBV14 with TRBJ1-2, with D unclear. CDR1 is SGHDN and CDR2 is FVKESK in the germline V gene. Trimming left V 1 base short and J 7 bases short, with 10 bases between. This CDR3 is built from 13 residues. For the CDR3, the DNA is TGTGCCAGCAGCCAAGTCCCTAAGAGTGGCTACACCTTC. Translating gives CASSQVPKSGYTF.

This chain connects TRBV5-6 to TRBJ1-2; TRBD1 aligns across 7 bases. With 0 bases clipped from V and 10 bases from J, the junction kept 3 bases outside the gene matches. Germline loops: CDR1 SGHDT, CDR2 YYEEEE. The CDR3 is made up of 12 amino acids. CDR3 sequence: CASSLEDRVYTF. The CDR3 coding sequence is TGTGCCAGCAGCTTGGAAGACAGGGTCTACACCTTC. The full variable domain, completed using reference TRBV5-6 and TRBJ1-2, is DAGVTQSPTHLIKTRGQQVTLRCSPKSGHDTVSWYQQALGQGPQFIFQYYEEEERQRGNFPDRFSGHQFPNYSSELNVNALLLGDSALYLCASSLEDRVYTFGSGTRLTVV.